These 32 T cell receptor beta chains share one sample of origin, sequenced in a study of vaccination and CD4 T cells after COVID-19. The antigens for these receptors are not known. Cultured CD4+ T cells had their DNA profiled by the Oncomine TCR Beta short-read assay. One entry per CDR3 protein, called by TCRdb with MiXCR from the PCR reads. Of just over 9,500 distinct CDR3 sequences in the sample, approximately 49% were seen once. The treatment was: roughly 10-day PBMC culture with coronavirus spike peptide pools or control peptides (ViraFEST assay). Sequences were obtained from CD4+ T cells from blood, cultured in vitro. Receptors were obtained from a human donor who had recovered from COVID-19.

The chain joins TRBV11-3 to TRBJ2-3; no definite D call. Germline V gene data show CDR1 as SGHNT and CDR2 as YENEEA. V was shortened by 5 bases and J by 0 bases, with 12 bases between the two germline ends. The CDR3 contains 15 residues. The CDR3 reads CASSPGRPSTDTQYF. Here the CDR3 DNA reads TGTGCCAGCAGCCCGGGTAGGCCTAGCACAGATACGCAGTATTTT. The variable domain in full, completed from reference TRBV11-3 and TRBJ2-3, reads EAGVVQSPRYKIIEKKQPVAFWCNPISGHNTLYWYLQNLGQGPELLIRYENEEAVDDSQLPKDRFSAERLKGVDSTLKIQPAELGDSAVYLCASSPGRPSTDTQYFGPGTRLTVL.

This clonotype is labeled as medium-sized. The CDR3 sequence is CASSIIAGVLWEQFF. CDR3 sequence (DNA): TGTGCCAGTAGTATTATAGCGGGAGTCTTATGGGAGCAGTTCTTC. This chain connects TRBV19 to TRBJ2-1; 9 nucleotides align to TRBD2. This CDR3 has 15 amino acids. CDR1 LNHDA and CDR2 SQIVND come from the germline V gene (reference sequence). The ends lost 3 bases at V and 10 bases at J; junction bases unmatched: 10.

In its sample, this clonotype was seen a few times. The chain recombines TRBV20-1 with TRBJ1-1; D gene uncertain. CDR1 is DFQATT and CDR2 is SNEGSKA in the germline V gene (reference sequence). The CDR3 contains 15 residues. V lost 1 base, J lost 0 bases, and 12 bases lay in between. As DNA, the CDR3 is TGCAGTGCTAGAGGCCCTAGGCGGTTGAACACTGAAGCTTTCTTT. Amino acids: CSARGPRRLNTEAFF.

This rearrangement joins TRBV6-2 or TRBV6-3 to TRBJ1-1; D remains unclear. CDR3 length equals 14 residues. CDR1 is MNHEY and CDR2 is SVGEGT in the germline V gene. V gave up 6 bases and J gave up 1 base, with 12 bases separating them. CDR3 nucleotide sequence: TGTGCCAGCAGACCATTCCATTCGAACACTGAAGCTTTCTTT. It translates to CASRPFHSNTEAFF.

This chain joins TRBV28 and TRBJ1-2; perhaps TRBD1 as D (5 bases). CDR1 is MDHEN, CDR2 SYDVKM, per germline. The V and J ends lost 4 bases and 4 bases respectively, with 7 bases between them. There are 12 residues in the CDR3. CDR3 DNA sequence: TGTGCCAGCAGTTCGGGGCTCTATGGCTACACCTTC. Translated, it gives CASSSGLYGYTF.

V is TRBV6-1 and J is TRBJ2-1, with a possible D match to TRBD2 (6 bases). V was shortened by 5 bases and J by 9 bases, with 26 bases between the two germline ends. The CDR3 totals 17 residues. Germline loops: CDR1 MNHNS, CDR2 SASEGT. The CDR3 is CASSRDAPGLVTGEQFF. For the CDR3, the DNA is TGTGCCAGCAGTAGGGACGCACCGGGACTGGTGACTGGTGAGCAGTTCTTC.

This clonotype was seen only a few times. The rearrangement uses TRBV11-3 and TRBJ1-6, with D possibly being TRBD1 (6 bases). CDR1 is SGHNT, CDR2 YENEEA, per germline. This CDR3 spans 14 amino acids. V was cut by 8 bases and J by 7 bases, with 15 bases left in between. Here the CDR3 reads CASAPEGGNSPLHF. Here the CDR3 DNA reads TGTGCCAGCGCCCCTGAAGGGGGAAATTCACCCCTCCACTTT.

The DNA of the CDR3 is TGCAGTGCCCACCTAGCGGGGGTCCGCACAGATACGCAGTATTTT. The encoded protein is CSAHLAGVRTDTQYF. The chain joins TRBV20-1 to TRBJ2-3, with 10 bases identical to TRBD2. The CDR3 extends over 15 amino acids. Per germline, CDR1 DFQATT and CDR2 SNEGSKA (reference sequence). V was clipped by 6 bases and J by 1 base; unmatched bases: 7.

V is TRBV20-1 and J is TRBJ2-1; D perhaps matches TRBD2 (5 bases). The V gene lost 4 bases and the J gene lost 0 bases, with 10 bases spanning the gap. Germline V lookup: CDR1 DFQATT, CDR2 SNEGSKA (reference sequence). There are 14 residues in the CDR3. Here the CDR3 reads CSAKSGYSYNEQFF. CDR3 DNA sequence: TGCAGTGCTAAGTCGGGGTACTCCTACAATGAGCAGTTCTTC.

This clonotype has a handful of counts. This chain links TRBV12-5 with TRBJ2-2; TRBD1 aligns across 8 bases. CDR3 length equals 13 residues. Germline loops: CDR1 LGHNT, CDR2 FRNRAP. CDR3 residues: CASGQVATGELFF. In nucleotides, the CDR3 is TGTGCCTCGGGACAGGTAGCCACCGGGGAGCTGTTTTTT. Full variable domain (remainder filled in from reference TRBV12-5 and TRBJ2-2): DARVTQTPRHKVTEMGQEVTMRCQPILGHNTVFWYRQTMMQGLELLAYFRNRAPLDDSGMPKDRFSAEMPDATLATLKIQPSEPRDSAVYFCASGQVATGELFFGEGSRLTVL.

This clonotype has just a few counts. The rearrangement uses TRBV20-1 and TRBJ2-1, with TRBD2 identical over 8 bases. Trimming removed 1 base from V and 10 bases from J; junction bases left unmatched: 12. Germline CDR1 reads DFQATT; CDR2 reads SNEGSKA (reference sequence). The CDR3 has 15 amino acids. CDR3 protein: CSARGSGGPSTEQFF. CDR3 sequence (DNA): TGCAGTGCTAGAGGGTCGGGAGGGCCCTCAACCGAGCAGTTCTTC.

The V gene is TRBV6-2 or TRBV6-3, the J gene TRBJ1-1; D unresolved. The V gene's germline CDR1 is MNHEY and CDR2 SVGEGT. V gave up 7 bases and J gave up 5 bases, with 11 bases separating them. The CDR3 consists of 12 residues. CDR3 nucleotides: TGTGCCAGCACAGACCCGAAGACTGAAGCTTTCTTT. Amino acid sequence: CASTDPKTEAFF.

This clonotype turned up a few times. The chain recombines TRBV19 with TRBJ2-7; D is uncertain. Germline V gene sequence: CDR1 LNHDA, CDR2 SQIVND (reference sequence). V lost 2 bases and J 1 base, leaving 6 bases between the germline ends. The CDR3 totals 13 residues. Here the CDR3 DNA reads TGTGCCAGTAGTATACTAGATTCCTACGAGCAGTACTTC. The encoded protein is CASSILDSYEQYF.

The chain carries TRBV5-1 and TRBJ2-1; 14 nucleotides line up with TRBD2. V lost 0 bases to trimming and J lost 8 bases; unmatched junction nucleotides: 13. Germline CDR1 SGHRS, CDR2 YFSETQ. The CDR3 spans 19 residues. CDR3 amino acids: CASSLVGLAGGTFIDEQFF. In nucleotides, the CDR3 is TGCGCCAGCAGCTTGGTAGGACTAGCGGGGGGTACCTTTATTGATGAGCAGTTCTTC. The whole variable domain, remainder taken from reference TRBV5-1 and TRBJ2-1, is KAGVTQTPRYLIKTRGQQVTLSCSPISGHRSVSWYQQTPGQGLQFLFEYFSETQRNKGNFPGRFSGRQFSNSRSEMNVSTLELGDSALYLCASSLVGLAGGTFIDEQFFGPGTRLTVL.

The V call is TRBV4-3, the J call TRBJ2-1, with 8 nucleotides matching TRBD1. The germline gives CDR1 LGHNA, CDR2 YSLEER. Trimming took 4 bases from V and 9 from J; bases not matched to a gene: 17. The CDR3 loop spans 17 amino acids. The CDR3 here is CASSPHGTGGNFGEQFF. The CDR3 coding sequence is TGCGCCAGCAGCCCCCACGGTACAGGGGGTAACTTTGGTGAGCAGTTCTTC.

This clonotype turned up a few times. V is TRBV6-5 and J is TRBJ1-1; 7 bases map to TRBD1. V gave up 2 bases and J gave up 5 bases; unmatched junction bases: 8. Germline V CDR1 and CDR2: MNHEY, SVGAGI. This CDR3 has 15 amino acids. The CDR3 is CASSYLQGKGTEAFF. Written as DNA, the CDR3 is TGTGCCAGCAGTTACCTACAGGGGAAGGGAACTGAAGCTTTCTTT.

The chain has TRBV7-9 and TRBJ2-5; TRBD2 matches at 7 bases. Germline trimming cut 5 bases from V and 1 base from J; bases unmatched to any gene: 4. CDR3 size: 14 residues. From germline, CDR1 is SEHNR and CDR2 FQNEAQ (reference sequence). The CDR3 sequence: CASSTSGAQETQYF. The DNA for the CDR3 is TGTGCCAGCAGCACCAGCGGGGCCCAAGAGACCCAGTACTTC.

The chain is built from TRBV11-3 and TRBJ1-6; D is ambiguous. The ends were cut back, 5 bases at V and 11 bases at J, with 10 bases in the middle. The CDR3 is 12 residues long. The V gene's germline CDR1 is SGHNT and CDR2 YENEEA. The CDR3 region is CASSTEGTPLHF. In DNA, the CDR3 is TGTGCCAGCAGCACAGAAGGGACACCCCTCCACTTT.

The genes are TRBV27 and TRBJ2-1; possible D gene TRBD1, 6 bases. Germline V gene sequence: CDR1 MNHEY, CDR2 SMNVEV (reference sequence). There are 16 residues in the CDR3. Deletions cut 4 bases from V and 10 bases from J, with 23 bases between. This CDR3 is CASSSKGGAGPGEQFF. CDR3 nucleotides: TGTGCCAGCAGTTCAAAAGGGGGAGCAGGACCCGGGGAGCAGTTCTTC.

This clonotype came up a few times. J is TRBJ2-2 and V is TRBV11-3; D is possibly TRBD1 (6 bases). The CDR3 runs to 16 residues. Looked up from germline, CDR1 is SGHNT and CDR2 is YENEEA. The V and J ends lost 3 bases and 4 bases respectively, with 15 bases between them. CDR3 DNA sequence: TGTGCCAGCAGCTTTATACCGGGACACTCCACCGGGGAGCTGTTTTTT. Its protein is CASSFIPGHSTGELFF.

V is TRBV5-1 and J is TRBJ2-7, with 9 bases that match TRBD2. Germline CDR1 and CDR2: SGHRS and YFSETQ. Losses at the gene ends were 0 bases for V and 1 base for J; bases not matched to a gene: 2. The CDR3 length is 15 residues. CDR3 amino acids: CASSLVTSGSYEQYF. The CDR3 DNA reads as TGCGCCAGCAGCTTGGTAACTAGCGGGTCCTACGAGCAGTACTTC.

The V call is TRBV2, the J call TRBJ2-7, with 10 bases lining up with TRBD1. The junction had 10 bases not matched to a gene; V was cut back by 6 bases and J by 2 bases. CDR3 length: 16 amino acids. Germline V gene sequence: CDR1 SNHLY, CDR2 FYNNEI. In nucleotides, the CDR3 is TGTGCCAGCAGGTCACCCCCGGGACAGGGGACCTACGAGCAGTACTTC. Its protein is CASRSPPGQGTYEQYF.

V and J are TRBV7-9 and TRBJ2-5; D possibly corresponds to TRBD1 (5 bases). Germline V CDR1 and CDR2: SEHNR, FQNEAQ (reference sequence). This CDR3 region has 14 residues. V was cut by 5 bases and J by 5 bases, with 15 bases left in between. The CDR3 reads CASSIQGIWETQYF. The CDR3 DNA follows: TGTGCCAGCAGCATCCAGGGAATCTGGGAGACCCAGTACTTC.

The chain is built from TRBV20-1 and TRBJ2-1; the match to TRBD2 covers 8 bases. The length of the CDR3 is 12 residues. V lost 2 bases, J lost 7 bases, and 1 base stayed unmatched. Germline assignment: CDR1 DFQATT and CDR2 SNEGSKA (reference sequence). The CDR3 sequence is CSARSSGNEQFF. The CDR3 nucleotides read TGCAGTGCTAGATCTAGCGGGAATGAGCAGTTCTTC.

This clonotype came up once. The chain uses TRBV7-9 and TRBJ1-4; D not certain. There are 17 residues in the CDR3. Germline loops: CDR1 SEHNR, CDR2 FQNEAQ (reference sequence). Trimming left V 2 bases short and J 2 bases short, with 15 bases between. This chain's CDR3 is CASSLMGFRRTNEKLFF. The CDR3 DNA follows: TGTGCCAGCAGCTTAATGGGGTTCCGAAGGACTAATGAAAAACTGTTTTTT. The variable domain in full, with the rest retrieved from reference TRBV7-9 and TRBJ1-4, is DTGVSQNPRHKITKRGQNVTFRCDPISEHNRLYWYRQTLGQGPEFLTYFQNEAQLEKSRLLSDRFSAERPKGSFSTLEIQRTEQGDSAMYLCASSLMGFRRTNEKLFFGSGTQLSVL.

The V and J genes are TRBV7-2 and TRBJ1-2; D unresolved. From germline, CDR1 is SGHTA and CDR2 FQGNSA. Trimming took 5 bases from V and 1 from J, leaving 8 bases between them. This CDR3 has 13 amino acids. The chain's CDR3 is CASSPGFNYGYTF. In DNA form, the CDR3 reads TGTGCCAGCAGCCCCGGGTTTAACTATGGCTACACCTTC. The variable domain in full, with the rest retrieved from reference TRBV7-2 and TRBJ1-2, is GAGVSQSPSNKVTEKGKDVELRCDPISGHTALYWYRQSLGQGLEFLIYFQGNSAPDKSGLPSDRFSAERTGGSVSTLTIQRTQQEDSAVYLCASSPGFNYGYTFGSGTRLTVV.

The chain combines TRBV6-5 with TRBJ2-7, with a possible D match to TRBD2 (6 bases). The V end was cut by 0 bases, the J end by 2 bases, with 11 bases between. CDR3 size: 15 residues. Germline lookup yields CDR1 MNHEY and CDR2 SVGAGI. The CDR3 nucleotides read TGTGCCAGCAGTTACTCCCGGGGGAGAACCTACGAGCAGTACTTC. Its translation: CASSYSRGRTYEQYF.

The CDR3: CASSEVGTGTLTDTQYF. DNA of the CDR3: TGTGCCAGCAGTGAAGTTGGGACCGGGACACTTACAGATACGCAGTATTTT. V and J are TRBV6-1 and TRBJ2-3; the D gene is possibly TRBD1 (6 bases). The CDR3 is 17 amino acids. CDR1 and CDR2 (germline): MNHNS, SASEGT. V lost 1 base to trimming and J lost 3 bases, with 17 bases between them.

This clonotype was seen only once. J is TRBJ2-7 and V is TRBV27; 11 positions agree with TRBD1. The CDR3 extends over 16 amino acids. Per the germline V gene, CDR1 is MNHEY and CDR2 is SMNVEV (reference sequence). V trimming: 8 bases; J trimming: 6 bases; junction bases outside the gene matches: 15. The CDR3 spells CASPIPWDRGSSEQYF. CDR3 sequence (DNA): TGTGCCAGCCCCATTCCCTGGGACAGGGGGTCCAGCGAGCAGTACTTC.

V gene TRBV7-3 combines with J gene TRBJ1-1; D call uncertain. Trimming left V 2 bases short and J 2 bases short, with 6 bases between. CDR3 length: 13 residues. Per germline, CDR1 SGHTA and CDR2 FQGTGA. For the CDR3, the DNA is TGTGCCAGCAGCTTATCACTTAACACTGAAGCTTTCTTT. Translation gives CASSLSLNTEAFF.

The chain's CDR3 is CASSLLALRDRVETQYF. CDR3 DNA sequence: TGTGCCAGCAGCCTACTCGCCCTCCGGGACAGGGTAGAGACCCAGTACTTC. The rearrangement joins TRBV7-2 to TRBJ2-5; 9 nucleotides align to TRBD1. The germline V gene has CDR1 SGHTA and CDR2 FQGNSA. The CDR3 spans 17 residues. Trimming took 5 bases from V and 4 from J; bases not matched to a gene: 14.

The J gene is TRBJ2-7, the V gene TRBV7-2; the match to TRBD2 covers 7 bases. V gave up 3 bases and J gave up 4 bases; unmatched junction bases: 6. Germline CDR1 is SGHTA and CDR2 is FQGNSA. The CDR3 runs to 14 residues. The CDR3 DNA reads TGTGCCAGCAGCTTCCCCGGGGGGAGGTACGAGCAGTACTTC. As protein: CASSFPGGRYEQYF.